The 5 T cell receptor beta chains below come from one sample, sequenced in a study of PD-L1 blockade in urothelial cancer. Assay used: immunoSEQ multiplex PCR; TCRdb lists only in-frame clones, some missing. The sample has fewer than 75,000 clones, under 90% seen once; the top ten hold more than 3.5%. Time point given: pretreatment peripheral blood. Specimen: PBMCs, collected around atezolizumab (anti-PD-L1) treatment. The receptor set was obtained from a man aged 65-85 years with urothelial cancer.

In this sample, this clone turned up a few times. The rearrangement links TRBV27 to TRBJ1-1; 7 bases fit TRBD1. Germline assignment: CDR1 MNHEY and CDR2 SMNVEV (reference sequence). The CDR3 loop spans 13 amino acids. Trimming removed 6 bases from V and 0 bases from J; junction bases left unmatched: 1. The CDR3 is CASRGQLNTEAFF. CDR3 DNA: TGTGCCAGCAGGGGACAGTTGAACACTGAAGCTTTCTTT.

This chain uses TRBV2 with TRBJ2-2; possibly TRBD2 for D (6 bases). With 6 bases removed from V and 3 bases from J, the gap between germline ends came to 11 bases. Per the germline V gene, CDR1 is SNHLY and CDR2 is FYNNEI. The CDR3 totals 14 residues. CDR3 residues: CASRREFDTGELFF. DNA of the CDR3: TGTGCCAGCAGGCGGGAATTCGACACCGGGGAGCTGTTTTTT.

The chain combines TRBV5-1 with TRBJ2-1; tentative D call: TRBD2 (5 bases). CDR1 and CDR2 from the germline V gene are SGHRS and YFSETQ. V lost 1 base, J lost 4 bases, and 12 bases lay in between. The CDR3 covers 15 residues. CDR3 sequence: CASSLTSLPYNEQFF. The CDR3 region has the DNA TGCGCCAGCAGCTTGACTAGTTTGCCGTACAATGAGCAGTTCTTC.

This sequence joins TRBV5-1 and TRBJ2-3; 7 bases match TRBD2. With 7 bases clipped from V and 2 bases from J, the junction kept 10 bases outside the gene matches. CDR1 SGHRS and CDR2 YFSETQ come from the germline V gene. The CDR3 has 15 residues. CDR3: CASWEMGLSTDTQYF. The CDR3 bases are TGCGCCAGCTGGGAAATGGGACTATCCACAGATACGCAGTATTTT.

The chain joins TRBV7-6 to TRBJ2-1, with D perhaps matching TRBD1 (5 bases). This CDR3 region has 15 residues. Per germline, CDR1 SGHVS and CDR2 FNYEAQ. The V end was cut by 5 bases, the J end by 2 bases, with 13 bases between. The CDR3 coding sequence is TGTGCCAGCAGCCCTAGACAAGGGGCCTACAATGAGCAGTTCTTC. As protein: CASSPRQGAYNEQFF.